This is a list of T cell receptor beta chains from one sample in a study of blood T cell repertoires in COVID-19. Libraries were prepared by immunoSEQ multiplex PCR; TCRdb keeps only in-frame clonotypes and omits some of them. The top ten clones hold 12% of a sample with about 190,000 clones, about 81% of them seen once. The sample taken for sequencing was peripheral blood. The receptors come from a woman older than 75 with COVID-19, enrolled during active disease. Each CDR3 is given with its conserved first and last residue.

J gene: TRBJ2-1
V gene: TRBV10-3
CDR3 protein: CAISPGLSYNEQFF

J gene: TRBJ2-6
V gene: TRBV4-3
CDR3 protein: CASSQIGGPANVLTF

J gene: TRBJ2-7
V gene: TRBV28
CDR3 protein: CASSYGGGGSYEQYF

J gene: TRBJ2-3
V gene: TRBV4-1
CDR3 protein: CASSQDTGDSTDTQYF

J gene: TRBJ1-5
V gene: TRBV7-2
CDR3 protein: CASSLVGTGNQPQHF

J gene: TRBJ2-1
V gene: TRBV20-1
CDR3 protein: CSASRLDRVSAEQFF

J gene: TRBJ2-2
V gene: TRBV30
CDR3 protein: CAWTRSGELFF

J gene: TRBJ1-2
V gene: TRBV6-1
CDR3 protein: CASSEDGGWIYGYTF

J gene: TRBJ2-3
V gene: TRBV28
CDR3 protein: CASSLLSRDWDTQYF

J gene: TRBJ1-4
V gene: TRBV5-1
CDR3 protein: CASSPGATNEKLFF

J gene: TRBJ1-2
V gene: TRBV2
CDR3 protein: CASSEARSTGYTF

J gene: TRBJ1-2
V gene: TRBV7-8
CDR3 protein: CASSLGTGDRGAGYTF

J gene: TRBJ2-3
V gene: TRBV20-1
CDR3 protein: CSASAISTSTDTQYF

J gene: TRBJ1-5
V gene: TRBV5-5
CDR3 protein: CASSWGTGEQPQHF

J gene: TRBJ2-1
V gene: TRBV11-3
CDR3 protein: CASSPRNRPGEQFF

J gene: TRBJ2-5
V gene: TRBV9
CDR3 protein: CASSVGQGFWETQYF

J gene: TRBJ1-1
V gene: TRBV2
CDR3 protein: CASTPRAGMNTEAFF

J gene: TRBJ2-3
V gene: TRBV7-2
CDR3 protein: CASSLASVTDTQYF

J gene: TRBJ2-7
V gene: TRBV29-1
CDR3 protein: CSVDPLFYEQYF

J gene: TRBJ2-1
V gene: TRBV19
CDR3 protein: CASSIRTGVTEQFF

J gene: TRBJ1-1
V gene: TRBV27
CDR3 protein: CASRALTVNTEAFF

J gene: TRBJ2-2
V gene: TRBV5-4
CDR3 protein: CASKDLAGGTPTGELFF

J gene: TRBJ1-2
V gene: TRBV19
CDR3 protein: CASSINRANYGYTF

J gene: TRBJ1-1
V gene: TRBV11-3
CDR3 protein: CASSLEADTEAFF

J gene: TRBJ2-3
V gene: TRBV11-2
CDR3 protein: CASSPTGDSTDTQYF

J gene: TRBJ1-1
V gene: TRBV9
CDR3 protein: CASSVFGETWDMNTEAFF

J gene: TRBJ2-3
V gene: TRBV6-2/TRBV6-3
CDR3 protein: CASSYPGSGRSQRSTDTQYF

J gene: TRBJ2-1
V gene: TRBV2
CDR3 protein: CASSEEWTRVGEQFF

J gene: TRBJ2-3
V gene: TRBV5-4
CDR3 protein: CASSLRLANPTDTQYF

J gene: TRBJ2-3
V gene: TRBV28
CDR3 protein: CASSLRAGASTDTQYF